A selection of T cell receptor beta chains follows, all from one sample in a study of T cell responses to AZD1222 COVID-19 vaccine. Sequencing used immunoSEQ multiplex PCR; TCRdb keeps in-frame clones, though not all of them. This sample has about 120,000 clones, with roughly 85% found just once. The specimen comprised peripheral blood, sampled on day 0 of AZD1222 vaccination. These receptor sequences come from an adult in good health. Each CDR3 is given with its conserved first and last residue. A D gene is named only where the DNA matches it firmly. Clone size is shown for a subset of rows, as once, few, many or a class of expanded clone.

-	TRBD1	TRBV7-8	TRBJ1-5	TGTGCCAGCAGAGCGGGACAGGGGAACATTTATAGCAATCAGCCCCAGCATTTT	CASRAGQGNIYSNQPQHF
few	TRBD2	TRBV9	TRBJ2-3	TGTGCCAGCAGCGTAGACGCGGGGGTCACAGATACGCAGTATTTT	CASSVDAGVTDTQYF
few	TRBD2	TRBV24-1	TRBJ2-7	TGTGCCACCAGTGATTCGACCGGGACTAGAAGTGGCGAGCAGTACTTC	CATSDSTGTRSGEQYF
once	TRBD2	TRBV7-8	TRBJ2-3	TGTGCCAGCAGCTTAGGAAGCGGGGGGGCCGAATTATCGACAGATACGCAGTATTTT	CASSLGSGGAELSTDTQYF
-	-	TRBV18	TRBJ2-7	TGTGCCAGCTCACTATTAGAAGGGGGGACCTACGAGCAGTACTTC	CASSLLEGGTYEQYF
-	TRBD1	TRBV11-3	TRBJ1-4	TGTGCCAGCAGCTTAACACGTTGGGACAGAAATGAAAAACTGTTTTTT	CASSLTRWDRNEKLFF
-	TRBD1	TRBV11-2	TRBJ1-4	TGTGCCAGCAGCAAACGACAGGGAAACGAAAAACTGTTTTTT	CASSKRQGNEKLFF
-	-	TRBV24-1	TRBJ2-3	TGTGCCACCAGTATTGGGTCGGCCACAGATACGCAGTATTTT	CATSIGSATDTQYF
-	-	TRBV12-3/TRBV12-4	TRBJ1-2	TGTGCCAGCAATATGGGGGGTTCTAAGGGCTACACCTTC	CASNMGGSKGYTF
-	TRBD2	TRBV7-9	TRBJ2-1	TGTGCCAGCAGCCTACGGACTAGCGGGAGGGTTCATGAGCAGTTCTTC	CASSLRTSGRVHEQFF
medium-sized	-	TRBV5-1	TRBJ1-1	TGCGCCAGCAGCTTGGTCAGTTTGAACACTGAAGCTTTCTTT	CASSLVSLNTEAFF
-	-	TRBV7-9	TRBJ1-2	TGTGCCAGCAGCTTAGCGGTGGATGGCTACACCTTC	CASSLAVDGYTF
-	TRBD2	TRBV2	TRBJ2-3	TGTGCCAGCAGTCCGCGCCTAGCGGGAGCGGATACGCAGTATTTT	CASSPRLAGADTQYF
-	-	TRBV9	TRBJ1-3	TGTGCCAGCAGCGTCGCCAGCCACTCTGGAAACACCATATATTTT	CASSVASHSGNTIYF
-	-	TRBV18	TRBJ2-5	TGTGCCAGCTCACCTTCTAGGACGGGAAAAGAGACCCAGTACTTC	CASSPSRTGKETQYF
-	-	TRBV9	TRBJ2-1	TGTGCCAGCAGCGTAGAGTCGAGGGCTTACAATGAGCAGTTCTTC	CASSVESRAYNEQFF
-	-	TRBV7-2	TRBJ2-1	TGTGCCAGCAGCTTAAAGGGGGTCAGCCCTGAGCAGTTCTTC	CASSLKGVSPEQFF
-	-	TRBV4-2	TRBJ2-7	TGTGCCAGCAGCCAAGATAGGCGACCGATATACGAGCAGTACTTC	CASSQDRRPIYEQYF
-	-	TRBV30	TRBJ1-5	TGTGCCTGGAGTGCCCCACTCGGGAGCCAGGTCAATCAGCCCCAGCATTTT	CAWSAPLGSQVNQPQHF
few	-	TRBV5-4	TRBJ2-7	TGTGCCAGCAGGCCCGCGGGGAGCTCCTACGAGCAGTACTTC	CASRPAGSSYEQYF
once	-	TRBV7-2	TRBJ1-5	TGTGCCAGCAGCCTGTTTGAAGGGTATGGTCAGCCCCAGCATTTT	CASSLFEGYGQPQHF
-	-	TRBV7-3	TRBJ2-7	TGTGCCAGCAGCCTCGTGGCAGGGATCAACGAGCAGTACTTC	CASSLVAGINEQYF
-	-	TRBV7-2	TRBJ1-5	TGTGCCAGCAGCTTTCGACAGGGCAATCAGCCCCAGCATTTT	CASSFRQGNQPQHF
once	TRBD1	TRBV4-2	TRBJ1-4	TGTGCCAGCAGCCAGCGGGGACAGGCTAATGAAAAACTGTTTTTT	CASSQRGQANEKLFF
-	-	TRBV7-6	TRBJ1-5	TGTGCCAGCAGGCATCAGCCCCAGCATTTT	CASRHQPQHF
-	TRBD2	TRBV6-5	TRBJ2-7	TGTGCCAGCAGGAGCTTAGCGGGAGGCACCTACGAGCAGTACTTC	CASRSLAGGTYEQYF
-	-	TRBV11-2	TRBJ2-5	TGTGCCAGCAGCCGAGGTGGGGGGCCAGAGACCCAGTACTTC	CASSRGGGPETQYF
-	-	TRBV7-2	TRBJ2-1	TGTGCCAGCAGCGTAACCTACAATGAGCAGTTCTTC	CASSVTYNEQFF
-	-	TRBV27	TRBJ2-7	TGTGCCAGCACGCCAGGAATGAGCTCCTACGAGCAGTACTTC	CASTPGMSSYEQYF
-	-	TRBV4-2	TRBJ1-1	TGTGCCAGCAGCCAATATAAGGGTAAGGAGGATGAAGCTTTCTTT	CASSQYKGKEDEAFF
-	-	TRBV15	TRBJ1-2	TGTGCCACCAGCAGAGATCGTACCGGATCCCCACTTCTGGGGGGCTACACCTTC	CATSRDRTGSPLLGGYTF
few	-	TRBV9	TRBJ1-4	TGTGCCAGCAGCGCGGGAGGGGTTAATGAAAAACTGTTTTTT	CASSAGGVNEKLFF
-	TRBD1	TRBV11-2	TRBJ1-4	TGTGCCAGCAGCTTAGATCCTGGACAGGGACGAAAACTGTTTTTT	CASSLDPGQGRKLFF
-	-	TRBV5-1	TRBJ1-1	TGCGCCAGCAGCTGGGGAGGCGTCACGAGCACTGAAGCTTTCTTT	CASSWGGVTSTEAFF
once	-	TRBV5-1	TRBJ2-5	TGCGCCAGCAGCTTGTCCCCAGGGCCAACCCAAGAGACCCAGTACTTC	CASSLSPGPTQETQYF
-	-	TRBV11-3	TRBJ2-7	TGTGCCAGTAAGGGGGGGCCCGGTTCACTCTACGAGCAGTACTTC	CASKGGPGSLYEQYF
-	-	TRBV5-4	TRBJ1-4	TGTGCCAGCAGCTTGGACGGAGACAATGAAAAACTGTTTTTT	CASSLDGDNEKLFF
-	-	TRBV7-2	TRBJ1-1	TGTGCCAGCAGCCGGGAAATAGCCAACACTGAAGCTTTCTTT	CASSREIANTEAFF
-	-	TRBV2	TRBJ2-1	TGTGCCAGCATCCGGGGACTGGAGCAGTTCTTC	CASIRGLEQFF
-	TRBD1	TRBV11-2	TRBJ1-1	TGTGCCAGCACCCTGACAGGGAGCCCTGAAGCTTTCTTT	CASTLTGSPEAFF
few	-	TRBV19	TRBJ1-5	TGTGCCAGTAGTCCGATGGACCGTAGCAATCAGCCCCAGCATTTT	CASSPMDRSNQPQHF
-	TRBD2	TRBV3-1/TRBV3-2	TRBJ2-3	TGTGCCAGCAGCCTTCTGGGCGGGGGGACAGATACGCAGTATTTT	CASSLLGGGTDTQYF
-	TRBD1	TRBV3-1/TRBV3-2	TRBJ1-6	TGTGCCAGCAGCCACAATCCGACAGGGAGAAATTCACCCCTCCACTTT	CASSHNPTGRNSPLHF
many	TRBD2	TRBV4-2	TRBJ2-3	TGTGCCAGCAGCCCACTTATCGGGGGGGCCCCAGATACGCAGTATTTT	CASSPLIGGAPDTQYF
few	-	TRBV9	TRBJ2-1	TGTGCCAGCAGCGTAGGGGTGGGGGTCTCCTACAATGAGCAGTTCTTC	CASSVGVGVSYNEQFF
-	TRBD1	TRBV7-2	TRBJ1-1	TGTGCCAGCAGCTTAGTTTCCTCGACAGGGATGAACACTGAAGCTTTCTTT	CASSLVSSTGMNTEAFF
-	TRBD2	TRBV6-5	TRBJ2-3	TGTGCCACCTTCCTCGGGGGGGCTGATACGCAGTATTTT	CATFLGGADTQYF
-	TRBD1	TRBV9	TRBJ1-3	TGTGCCAGCAGCGCAACAGGGGGCGGAAGGGTTGACACCATATATTTT	CASSATGGGRVDTIYF
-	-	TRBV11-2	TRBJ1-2	TGTGCCAGCAGCTCCCTGGGCTGGAGGCGGCTTAAGGACTATGGCTACACCTTC	CASSSLGWRRLKDYGYTF
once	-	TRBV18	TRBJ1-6	TGTGCCAGCTCACCACTGGGCAGGGTGGAATCACCCCTCCACTTT	CASSPLGRVESPLHF
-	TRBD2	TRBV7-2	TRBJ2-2	TGTGCCAGCAGCCCGATGGGTGGTAGCGGGAGCCCCGGGGAGCTGTTTTTT	CASSPMGGSGSPGELFF
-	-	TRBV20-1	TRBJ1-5	TGCAGTGCTAGTGGGAATCAGCCCCAGCATTTT	CSASGNQPQHF